A selection of T cell receptor beta chains follows, all from one sample in a study of breast tumors, draining lymph nodes, adjacent tissues. TCRdb passed the multiplex PCR reads through MiXCR, listing each CDR3 protein once. The data contain 70,000 to 85,000 distinct CDR3 sequences, roughly 19% of them singletons. The sample comprised axillary lymph node tissue. The receptors were gathered from a female donor with breast cancer. Some clones in this sample may be carry-over from other donors' samples. CDR3s include the opening cysteine and the closing phenylalanine or tryptophan.

j_call v_call cdr3_aa
TRBJ1-6 TRBV30 CAWRGVDRDNSPLHF
TRBJ2-3 TRBV12-3/TRBV12-4 CASSWSGGADTQYF
TRBJ2-1 TRBV24-1 CATSETTGQGKGRVAGTEQFF
TRBJ1-3 TRBV6-5 CASRRLIDSGNTIYF
TRBJ2-7 TRBV28 CASSPERYEQYF
TRBJ2-1 TRBV5-6 CASSPWTIAAYNEQFF
TRBJ1-2 TRBV6-5 CASSYLDRGAGYTF
TRBJ2-1 TRBV7-3 CASSLSGSEQFF
TRBJ2-5 TRBV29-1 CSVEEGTGQETQYF
TRBJ1-6 TRBV7-2 CASNPDRGNSPLHF
TRBJ1-4 TRBV27 CASSSRQLKEKLFF
TRBJ2-5 TRBV7-9 CASSQGLGAGGETQYF
TRBJ2-7 TRBV20-1 CSARDRREGSNEQYF
TRBJ1-4 TRBV20-1 CSVPRTGTTNEKLFF
TRBJ1-3 TRBV7-6 CASSLVGGVGNTIYF
TRBJ2-3 TRBV28 CASIWAGSTDTQYF
TRBJ2-7 TRBV4-2 CASSQTGTGAYEQYF
TRBJ1-5 TRBV6-6 CASTQAGDRLEPQHF
TRBJ2-1 TRBV11-1 CASSKAGGDPDEQFF
TRBJ2-5 TRBV11-3 CASSISGLYETQYF
TRBJ2-3 TRBV2 CASGTSTDTQYF
TRBJ2-7 TRBV27 CASSPGTGISYEQYF
TRBJ2-5 TRBV20-1 CSARARDGETQYF
TRBJ2-2 TRBV5-1 CASSLWPPPNTGELFF
TRBJ2-7 TRBV6-1 CASSEDGSGSYEQYF
TRBJ2-2 TRBV15 CATSRGQTNTGELFF
TRBJ2-1 TRBV5-4 CASSFERELEQFF
TRBJ2-3 TRBV6-2/TRBV6-3 CASSYYAGGSTDTQYF
TRBJ2-7 TRBV24-1 CATSDGGVWYEQYF
TRBJ2-7 TRBV4-2 CAGSQDRQGFNFQYF
TRBJ2-1 TRBV11-3 CASSLEGGSYNEQFF
TRBJ2-1 TRBV4-3 CASSQDLRAGGMRGNEQFF
TRBJ2-7 TRBV5-5 CASSWTGGLYEQYF
TRBJ2-3 TRBV27 CASSLSGRADTQYF
TRBJ2-4 TRBV4-2 CASSQEGQLAKNIQYF
TRBJ2-7 TRBV12-3/TRBV12-4 CASSYVWGGQEQYF
TRBJ2-1 TRBV29-1 CSVGRGHGGNEQFF
TRBJ2-1 TRBV12-3/TRBV12-4 CASSPKPSGQFF
TRBJ2-7 TRBV28 CASRGQVPEQYF
TRBJ2-3 TRBV5-1 CASSLMDRGRPDTQYF
TRBJ2-7 TRBV2 CASKNRGARGYF
TRBJ2-2 TRBV19 CASSGHRVGTGELFF
TRBJ1-4 TRBV28 CASSFVVRTYEKLFF
TRBJ1-1 TRBV10-2 CASSAGRMRMNTEAFF
TRBJ1-2 TRBV5-4 CASSLTGGDGYTF
TRBJ2-5 TRBV20-1 CSAGRRGRRETQYF